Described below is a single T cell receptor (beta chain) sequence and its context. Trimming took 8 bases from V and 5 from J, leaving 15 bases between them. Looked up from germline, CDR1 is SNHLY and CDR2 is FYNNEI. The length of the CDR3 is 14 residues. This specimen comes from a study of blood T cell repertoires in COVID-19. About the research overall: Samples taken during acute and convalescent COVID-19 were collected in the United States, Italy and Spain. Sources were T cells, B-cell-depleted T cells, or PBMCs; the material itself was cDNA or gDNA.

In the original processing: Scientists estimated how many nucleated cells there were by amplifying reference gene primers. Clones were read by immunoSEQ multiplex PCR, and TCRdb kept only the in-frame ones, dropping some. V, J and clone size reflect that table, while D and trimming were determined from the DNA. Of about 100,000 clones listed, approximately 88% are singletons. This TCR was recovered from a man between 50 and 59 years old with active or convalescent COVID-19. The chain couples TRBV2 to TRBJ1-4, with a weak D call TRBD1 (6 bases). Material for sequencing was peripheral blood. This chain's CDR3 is CASARQDPNEKLFF. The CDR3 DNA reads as TGTGCCAGCGCTCGACAGGACCCAAATGAAAAACTGTTTTTT.